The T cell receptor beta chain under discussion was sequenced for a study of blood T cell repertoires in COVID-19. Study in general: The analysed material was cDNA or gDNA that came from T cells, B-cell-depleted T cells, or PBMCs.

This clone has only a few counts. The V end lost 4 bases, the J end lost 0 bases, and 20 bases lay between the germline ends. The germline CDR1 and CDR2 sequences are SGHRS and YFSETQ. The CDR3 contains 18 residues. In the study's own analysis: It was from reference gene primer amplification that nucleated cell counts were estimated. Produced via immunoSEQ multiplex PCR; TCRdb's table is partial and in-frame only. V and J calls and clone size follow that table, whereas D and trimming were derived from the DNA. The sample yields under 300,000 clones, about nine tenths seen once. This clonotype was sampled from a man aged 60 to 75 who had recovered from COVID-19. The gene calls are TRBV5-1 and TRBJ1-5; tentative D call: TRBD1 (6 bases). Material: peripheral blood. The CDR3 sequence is CASSPAPQGPYSNQPQHF. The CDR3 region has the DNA TGCGCCAGCAGCCCGGCCCCCCAGGGGCCATATAGCAATCAGCCCCAGCATTTT.